One and the same sample provided the 4 T cell receptor beta chains below, sequenced in a study of CXCR3 chemokines and chemotherapy response in bladder cancer. MiXCR, applied by TCRdb to the PCR reads, yields one record per CDR3 protein. The table shows about 8,100 distinct CDR3 sequences, with around 12% occurring only once. The sample was taken from a patient whose treatment included neoadjuvant chemotherapy. The source of these receptors is a human donor with bladder cancer that responded to neoadjuvant chemotherapy.

This clonotype was found many times. The rearrangement uses TRBV6-6 and TRBJ1-4, with D tentatively TRBD1 (6 bases). With 0 bases removed from V and 7 bases from J, the gap between germline ends came to 15 bases. From germline, CDR1 is MNHNY and CDR2 SVGAGI (reference sequence). The CDR3 extends over 16 amino acids. The CDR3 region is CASSYSRARGSEKLFF. DNA of the CDR3: TGTGCCAGCAGTTACTCCAGGGCCAGGGGAAGTGAAAAACTGTTTTTT.

The chain joins TRBV5-6 to TRBJ1-2; 9 bases align to TRBD1. This CDR3 is 18 amino acids long. With 6 bases clipped from V and 2 bases from J, the junction kept 17 bases outside the gene matches. CDR1 SGHDT and CDR2 YYEEEE come from the germline V gene. CDR3 coding DNA: TGTGCCAGCACCGAACTAAGGACAGGGGTATTGGCAAACTATGGCTACACCTTC. Its translation: CASTELRTGVLANYGYTF.

The sample holds a few counts of this clonotype. The CDR3 DNA sequence: TGTGCCTGGAATCGGGACAGGGCTCAAGAGACCCAGTACTTC. It codes for CAWNRDRAQETQYF. The V gene is TRBV30, the J gene TRBJ2-5, with 9 bases aligning to TRBD1. Trimming at V came to 4 bases and at J to 2 bases, leaving 5 bases not matched to a gene. This CDR3 is built from 14 residues. Looked up from germline, CDR1 is GTSNPN and CDR2 is SVGIG (reference sequence).

This clonotype was counted at least ten times. The chain links TRBV6-5 to TRBJ2-3, with 14 bases aligning to TRBD2. The germline CDR1 and CDR2 sequences are MNHEY and SVGAGI. V lost 5 bases and J lost 3; bases outside the gene matches: 4. This CDR3 comprises 16 residues. The CDR3 DNA reads as TGTGCCAGCAGTAGGACTAGCGGGGGGAAGACAGATACGCAGTATTTT. Its protein is CASSRTSGGKTDTQYF.